These 8 T cell receptor beta chains were all obtained from the same sample, sequenced in a study of blood T cell repertoires in COVID-19. The data were produced by immunoSEQ multiplex PCR, yet TCRdb's version contains in-frame clones alone and is incomplete. The sample includes 110,000 to 150,000 clones, almost 80% seen only once; the top ten take about 9%. Sequenced sample: peripheral blood. The receptor source for this set is a man aged 50 to 59 with active or convalescent COVID-19.

V is TRBV4-1 and J is TRBJ1-1, with TRBD1 as a possible D gene (5 bases). The CDR3 has 16 residues. From germline, CDR1 is MGHRA and CDR2 YSYEKL. With 0 bases removed from V and 3 bases from J, the gap between germline ends came to 14 bases. The CDR3, as DNA: TGCGCCAGCAGCCAAGAAGCGGCCGGGGGGTACACTGAAGCTTTCTTT. Translated: CASSQEAAGGYTEAFF.

CDR3 sequence reads: CASSKGLATYEQYF. In DNA, the CDR3 is TGTGCCAGCAGCAAGGGACTAGCGACCTACGAGCAGTACTTC. The chain combines TRBV5-6 with TRBJ2-7, with 10 bases identical to TRBD2. The CDR3 runs to 14 residues. The trim removed 4 bases at V and 2 bases at J, leaving 3 bases unmatched. CDR1 SGHDT and CDR2 YYEEEE come from the germline V gene.

V is TRBV28 and J is TRBJ1-3; D unresolved. Trimming removed 10 bases from V and 1 base from J, with 26 bases in between. The CDR3 runs to 18 residues. Germline CDR1 reads MDHEN; CDR2 reads SYDVKM. The CDR3 bases are TGTGCCACCGCCACAACTAGGGTTAAAGGGTCTTCTGGAAACACCATATATTTT. Its protein is CATATTRVKGSSGNTIYF.

CDR3 loop: CAISDSGSYGYTF. The DNA for the CDR3 is TGTGCCATCAGTGATTCGGGGAGCTATGGCTACACCTTC. The genes are TRBV10-3 and TRBJ1-2; D not certain. The CDR3 extends over 13 amino acids. The germline gives CDR1 ENHRY, CDR2 SYGVKD. V dropped 3 bases and J dropped 4 bases, with 9 bases sitting between them.

The CDR3 is CASETGIGIQYF. Here the CDR3 DNA reads TGTGCCAGCGAGACAGGGATCGGCATTCAGTACTTC. J is TRBJ2-4 and V is TRBV2; 7 nucleotides agree with TRBD1. The CDR3 runs to 12 residues. J lost 9 bases, V lost 8 bases, and 7 bases had no gene match. The germline gives CDR1 SNHLY, CDR2 FYNNEI.

This clone was seen repeatedly, ten times or more. The chain uses TRBV7-3 and TRBJ2-1, with D possibly matching TRBD2 (6 bases). Per the germline V gene, CDR1 is SGHTA and CDR2 is FQGTGA. The CDR3 sequence is 12 residues long. Trimming shortened V by 2 bases and J by 15 bases, and 14 bases separated the two germline ends. The CDR3 is CASSLRGSPLFF. For the CDR3, the DNA is TGTGCCAGCAGCTTACGGGGGAGCCCCCTGTTCTTC.

The chain employs TRBV30 and TRBJ2-7; D possibly corresponds to TRBD2 (5 bases). From germline, CDR1 is GTSNPN and CDR2 SVGIG (reference sequence). This CDR3 region has 13 residues. Deletions cut 8 bases from V and 2 bases from J, with 16 bases between. DNA for the CDR3: TGTGCCGGACTTAGAGGTTCCCCCTACGAGCAGTACTTC. Protein sequence: CAGLRGSPYEQYF.

The chain recombines TRBV30 with TRBJ2-2; possibly TRBD1 for D (6 bases). Trimming pared 2 bases from V and 0 bases from J, leaving 10 bases between. Germline V CDR1 and CDR2: GTSNPN, SVGIG (reference sequence). The CDR3 has 15 amino acids. CDR3 bases: TGTGCCTGGAGTCCTGACAGGCCGAACACCGGGGAGCTGTTTTTT. Translation gives CAWSPDRPNTGELFF.